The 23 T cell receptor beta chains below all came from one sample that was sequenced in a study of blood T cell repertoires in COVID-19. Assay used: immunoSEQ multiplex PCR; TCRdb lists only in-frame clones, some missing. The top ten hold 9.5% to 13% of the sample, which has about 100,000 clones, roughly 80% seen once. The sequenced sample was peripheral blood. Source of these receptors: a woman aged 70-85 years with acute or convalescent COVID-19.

In DNA form, the CDR3 reads TGTGCCACCAGTGGGCTAGCGAAGGGTGAGCAGTTCTTC. This gives the protein CATSGLAKGEQFF. The chain joins TRBV24-1 to TRBJ2-1, with a possible D match to TRBD2 (6 bases). CDR1 and CDR2 (germline): KGHDR, SFDVKD. V was cut by 5 bases and J by 9 bases, with 13 bases left in between. The length of the CDR3 is 13 residues.

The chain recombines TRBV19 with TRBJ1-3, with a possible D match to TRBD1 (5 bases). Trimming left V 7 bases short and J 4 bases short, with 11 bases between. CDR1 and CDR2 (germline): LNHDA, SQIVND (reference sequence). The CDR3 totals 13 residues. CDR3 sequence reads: CASIPREGNTIYF. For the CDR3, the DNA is TGTGCCAGTATTCCCAGGGAAGGAAACACCATATATTTT.

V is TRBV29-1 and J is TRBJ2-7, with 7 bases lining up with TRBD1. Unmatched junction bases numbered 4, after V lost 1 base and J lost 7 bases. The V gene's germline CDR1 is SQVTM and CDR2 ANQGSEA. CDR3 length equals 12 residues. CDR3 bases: TGCAGCGTTGAAGCACAGGGGCGAGAGCAGTACTTC. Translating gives CSVEAQGREQYF.

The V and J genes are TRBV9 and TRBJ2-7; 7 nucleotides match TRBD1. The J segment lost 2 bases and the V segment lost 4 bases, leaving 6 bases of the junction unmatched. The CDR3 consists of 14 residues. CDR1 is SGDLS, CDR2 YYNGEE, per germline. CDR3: CASSSRDRAYEQYF. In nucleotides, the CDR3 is TGTGCCAGCAGCTCCCGGGACAGAGCCTACGAGCAGTACTTC.

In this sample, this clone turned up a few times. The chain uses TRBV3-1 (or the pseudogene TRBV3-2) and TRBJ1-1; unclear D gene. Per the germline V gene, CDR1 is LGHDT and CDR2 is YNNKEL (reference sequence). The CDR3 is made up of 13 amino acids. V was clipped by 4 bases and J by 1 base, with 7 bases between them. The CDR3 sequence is CASSRLQNTEAFF. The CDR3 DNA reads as TGTGCCAGCAGCCGATTACAGAACACTGAAGCTTTCTTT.

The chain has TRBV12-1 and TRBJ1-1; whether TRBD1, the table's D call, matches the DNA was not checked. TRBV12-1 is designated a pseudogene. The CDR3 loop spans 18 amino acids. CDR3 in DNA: TGTGCCAGCAGCTTTGCCGCAGGGGTCCCCGAAAAAAAATATGAAGCTTTCTTT. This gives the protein CASSFAAGVPEKKYEAFF.

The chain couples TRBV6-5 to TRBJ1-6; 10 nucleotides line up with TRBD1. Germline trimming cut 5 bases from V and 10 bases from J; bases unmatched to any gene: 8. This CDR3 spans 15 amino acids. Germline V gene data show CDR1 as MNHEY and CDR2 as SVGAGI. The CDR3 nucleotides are TGTGCCAGCAGTACTCGGGACAGGGGTCGATCACCCCTCCACTTT. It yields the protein CASSTRDRGRSPLHF.

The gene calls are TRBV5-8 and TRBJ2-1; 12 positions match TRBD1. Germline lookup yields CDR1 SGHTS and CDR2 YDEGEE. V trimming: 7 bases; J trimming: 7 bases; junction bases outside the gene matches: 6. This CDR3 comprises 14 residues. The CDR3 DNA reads TGTGCCAGCGGGGACAGGGGGCCTCGGAATGAGCAGTTCTTC. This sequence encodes CASGDRGPRNEQFF.

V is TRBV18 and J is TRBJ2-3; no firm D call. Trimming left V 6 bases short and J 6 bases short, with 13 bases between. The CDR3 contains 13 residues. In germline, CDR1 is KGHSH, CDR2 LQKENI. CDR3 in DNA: TGTGCCAGCTCGCCCTACGAGCGCGATACGCAGTATTTT. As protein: CASSPYERDTQYF.

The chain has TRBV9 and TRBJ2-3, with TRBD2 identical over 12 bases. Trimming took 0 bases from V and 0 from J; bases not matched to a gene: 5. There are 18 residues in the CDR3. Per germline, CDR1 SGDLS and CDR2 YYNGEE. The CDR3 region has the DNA TGTGCCAGCAGCGTAGTTTCTAGCGGGGGGGCTAGCACAGATACGCAGTATTTT. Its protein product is CASSVVSSGGASTDTQYF.

As DNA, the CDR3 is TGTGCCAGCAGCTTAGCGGGTTTCAACGAGCAGTTCTTC. This encodes CASSLAGFNEQFF. The chain couples TRBV7-3 to TRBJ2-1, with a weak D call TRBD2 (5 bases). Trimming removed 2 bases at V and 10 bases at J, with 12 bases between. This CDR3 region has 13 residues. Germline CDR1 reads SGHTA; CDR2 reads FQGTGA.

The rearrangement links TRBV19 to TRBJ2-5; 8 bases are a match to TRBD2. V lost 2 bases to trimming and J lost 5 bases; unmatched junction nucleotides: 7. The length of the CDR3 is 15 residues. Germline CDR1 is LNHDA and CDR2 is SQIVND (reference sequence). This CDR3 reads CASSISGGPRETQYF. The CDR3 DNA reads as TGTGCCAGTAGTATAAGCGGGGGACCTCGGGAGACCCAGTACTTC.

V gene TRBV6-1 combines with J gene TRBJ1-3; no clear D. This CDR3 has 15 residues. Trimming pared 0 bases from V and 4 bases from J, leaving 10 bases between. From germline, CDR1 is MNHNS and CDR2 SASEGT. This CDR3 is CASSEARAKGNTIYF. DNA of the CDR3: TGTGCCAGCAGTGAAGCGAGGGCAAAGGGAAACACCATATATTTT.

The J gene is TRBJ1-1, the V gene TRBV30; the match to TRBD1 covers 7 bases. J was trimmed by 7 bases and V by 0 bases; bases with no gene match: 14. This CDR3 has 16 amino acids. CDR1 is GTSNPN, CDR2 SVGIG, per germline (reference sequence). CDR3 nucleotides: TGTGCCTGGAGTGTACTTGGGTCAAACAGGGGTTATGAAGCTTTCTTT. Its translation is CAWSVLGSNRGYEAFF.

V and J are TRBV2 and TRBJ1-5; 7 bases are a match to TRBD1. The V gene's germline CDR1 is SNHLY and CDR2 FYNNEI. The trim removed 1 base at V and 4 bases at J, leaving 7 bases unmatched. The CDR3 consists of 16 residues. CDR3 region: CASSEDRGHQNQPQHF. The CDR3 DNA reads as TGTGCCAGCAGTGAAGACAGGGGCCATCAAAATCAGCCCCAGCATTTT.

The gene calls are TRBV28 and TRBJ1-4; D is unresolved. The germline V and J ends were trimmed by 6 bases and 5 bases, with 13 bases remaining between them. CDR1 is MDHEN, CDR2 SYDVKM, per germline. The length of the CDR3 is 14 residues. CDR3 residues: CASRKRDPNEKLFF. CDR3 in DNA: TGTGCCAGCAGGAAGAGGGATCCAAATGAAAAACTGTTTTTT. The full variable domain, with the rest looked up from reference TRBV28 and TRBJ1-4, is DVKVTQSSRYLVKRTGEKVFLECVQDMDHENMFWYRQDPGLGLRLIYFSYDVKMKEKGDIPEGYSVSREKKERFSLILESASTNQTSMYLCASRKRDPNEKLFFGSGTQLSVL.

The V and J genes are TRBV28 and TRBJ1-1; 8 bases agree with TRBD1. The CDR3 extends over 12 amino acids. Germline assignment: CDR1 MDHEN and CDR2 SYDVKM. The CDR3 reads CALRGRGTEAFF. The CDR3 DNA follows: TGTGCTCTCAGGGGGCGAGGCACTGAAGCTTTCTTT.

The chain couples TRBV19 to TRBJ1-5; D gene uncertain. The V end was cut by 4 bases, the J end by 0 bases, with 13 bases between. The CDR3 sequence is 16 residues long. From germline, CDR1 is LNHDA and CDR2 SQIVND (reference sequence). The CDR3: CASSTAGPLSNQPQHF. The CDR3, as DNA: TGTGCCAGTAGTACCGCGGGCCCCCTTAGCAATCAGCCCCAGCATTTT.

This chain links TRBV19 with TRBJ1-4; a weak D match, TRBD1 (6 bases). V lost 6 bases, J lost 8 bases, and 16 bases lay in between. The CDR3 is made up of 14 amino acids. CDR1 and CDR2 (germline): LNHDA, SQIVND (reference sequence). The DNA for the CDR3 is TGTGCCAGTAGCCTATACAGGGAGGGCGAAAAACTGTTTTTT. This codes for CASSLYREGEKLFF.

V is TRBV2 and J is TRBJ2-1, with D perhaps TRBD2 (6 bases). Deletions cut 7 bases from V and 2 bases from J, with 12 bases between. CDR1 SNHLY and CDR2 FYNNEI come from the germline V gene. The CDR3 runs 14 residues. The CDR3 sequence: CASTYGRTYNEQFF. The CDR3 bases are TGTGCCAGCACTTACGGGAGAACCTACAATGAGCAGTTCTTC.

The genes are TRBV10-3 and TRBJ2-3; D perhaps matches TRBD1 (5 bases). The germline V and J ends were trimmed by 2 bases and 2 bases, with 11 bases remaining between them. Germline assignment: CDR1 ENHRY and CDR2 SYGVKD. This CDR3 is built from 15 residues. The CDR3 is CAISEGATTTDTQYF. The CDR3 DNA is TGTGCCATCAGTGAGGGGGCCACAACCACAGATACGCAGTATTTT.

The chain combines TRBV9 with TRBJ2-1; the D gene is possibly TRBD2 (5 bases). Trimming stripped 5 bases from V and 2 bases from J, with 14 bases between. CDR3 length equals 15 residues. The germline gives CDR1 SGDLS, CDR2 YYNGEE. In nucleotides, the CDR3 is TGTGCCAGCAGACTTGGGTCTAGCCCCTACAATGAGCAGTTCTTC. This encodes CASRLGSSPYNEQFF.

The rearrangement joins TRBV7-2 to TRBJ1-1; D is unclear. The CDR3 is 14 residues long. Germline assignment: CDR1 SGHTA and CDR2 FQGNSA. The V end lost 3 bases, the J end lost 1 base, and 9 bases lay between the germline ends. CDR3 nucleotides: TGTGCCAGCAGCTTCTTCACAGCGAACACTGAAGCTTTCTTT. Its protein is CASSFFTANTEAFF.